This T cell receptor beta chain was sequenced in a study of regulatory T cells in long-lasting Graves disease. Study background: Graves' patients diagnosed newly had used antithyroid drugs under 3 months.

The time point was: newly diagnosed GD, antithyroid drugs for less than 3 months. TCR sequences were obtained from RNA taken from PBMCs. Ten or more counts support this clonotype. With iRepertoire HTBI primers and Arm-PCR of CDR3 regions, TCR beta libraries were built. Each CDR3 protein is one row after TCRdb ran MiXCR on the multiplex PCR reads. The sample has a few hundred thousand distinct CDR3 sequences, over 9.5% seen once. These same records also appear under a second study, on T cells in Graves' hyperthyroidism and ophthalmopathy. That publication notes: Investigators excluded patients with uncontrolled infection, other autoimmune disease, pregnancy or lactation.

The receptor's source is a woman under 30 with Graves disease. This specimen was peripheral blood mononuclear cells (PBMCs), taken at new diagnosis, from a patient treated with antithyroid drugs.

The CDR3 nucleotides read TGTGCCAGCAGCCCGACCCGACAGGGAACCCAGCATTTT. Protein sequence: CASSPTRQGTQHF. The genes are TRBV3-1 and TRBJ1-5; 7 bases fit TRBD1. Germline V gene lookup returns CDR1 LGHDT and CDR2 YNNKEL (reference sequence). The V and J ends lost 4 bases and 11 bases, in that order; junction bases with no gene match: 8. This CDR3 is built from 13 residues.